This entry lists 21 T cell receptor beta chains sequenced from one sample in a study of blood T cell repertoires in COVID-19. Profiled with immunoSEQ multiplex PCR; TCRdb holds only in-frame clones, not every one. The sample lists approximately 220,000 clones; 80% to 90% were seen once. The sequencing sample was made of peripheral blood. These TCRs come from a woman aged 45-65 years with acute or convalescent COVID-19.

The V gene is TRBV5-4, the J gene TRBJ1-2; no clear D. V dropped 2 bases and J dropped 6 bases, with 11 bases sitting between them. CDR1 is SGHNT, CDR2 YYREEE, per germline (reference sequence). The CDR3 covers 13 residues. This chain's CDR3 is CASSFLERDGYTF. The CDR3 DNA is TGTGCCAGCAGCTTCCTCGAGAGGGATGGCTACACCTTC.

The J gene is TRBJ1-1, the V gene TRBV19; TRBD1 is a possible D gene (6 bases). The CDR3 sequence is 13 residues long. Germline V CDR1 and CDR2: LNHDA, SQIVND (reference sequence). The ends were cut back, 7 bases at V and 4 bases at J, with 13 bases in the middle. The CDR3 nucleotides read TGTGCCAGTAACCAGGGGAGGGGCACTGAAGCTTTCTTT. Residues: CASNQGRGTEAFF. Variable domain in full (rest from reference TRBV19 and TRBJ1-1): DGGITQSPKYLFRKEGQNVTLSCEQNLNHDAMYWYRQDPGQGLRLIYYSQIVNDFQKGDIAEGYSVSREKKESFPLTVTSAQKNPTAFYLCASNQGRGTEAFFGQGTRLTVV.

There are a few counts of this clone. The V and J genes are TRBV9 and TRBJ2-5, with D tentatively TRBD2 (5 bases). The CDR3 loop spans 14 amino acids. The germline CDR1 and CDR2 sequences are SGDLS and YYNGEE. V was shortened by 5 bases and J by 1 base, with 12 bases between the two germline ends. CDR3 amino acids: CASRAADGQETQYF. The CDR3 bases are TGTGCCAGCAGGGCAGCGGACGGCCAAGAGACCCAGTACTTC.

The rearrangement uses TRBV7-3 and TRBJ2-1, with 8 bases lining up with TRBD1. J lost 10 bases, V lost 3 bases, and 8 bases had no gene match. The length of the CDR3 is 14 residues. The germline CDR1 and CDR2 sequences are SGHTA and FQGTGA. The CDR3 protein is CASSFGTGSVEQFF. The CDR3 DNA is TGTGCCAGCAGCTTCGGGACAGGATCCGTGGAGCAGTTCTTC.

V is TRBV6-6 and J is TRBJ2-7; D remains ambiguous. The germline V gene encodes CDR1 MNHNY and CDR2 SVGAGI (reference sequence). V shed 4 bases and J shed 0 bases, with 16 bases lying between them. The CDR3 runs to 16 residues. CDR3: CASSSPDSSPSYEQYF. CDR3 DNA sequence: TGTGCCAGCAGTTCCCCAGACTCAAGCCCCTCCTACGAGCAGTACTTC.

This chain links TRBV28 with TRBJ2-7, with TRBD2 matching 7 bases. Unmatched junction bases numbered 21, after V lost 5 bases and J lost 2 bases. The CDR3 sequence is 19 residues long. Per the germline V gene, CDR1 is MDHEN and CDR2 is SYDVKM. The CDR3 coding sequence is TGTGCCAGCAGTGCCTCACACCTTAGGGGACTAAATATCCCCTACGAGCAGTACTTC. This sequence encodes CASSASHLRGLNIPYEQYF.

The chain is built from TRBV28 and TRBJ1-5; 9 bases agree with TRBD1. The CDR3 has 14 amino acids. Germline assignment: CDR1 MDHEN and CDR2 SYDVKM. J was trimmed by 6 bases and V by 7 bases; bases with no gene match: 7. The CDR3: CASTYRTGAQPQHF. Written as DNA, the CDR3 is TGTGCCAGCACCTACAGGACAGGGGCTCAGCCCCAGCATTTT.

The J gene is TRBJ2-7, the V gene TRBV6-5; TRBD1 aligns across 9 bases. The CDR3 runs 15 residues. Losses at the gene ends were 8 bases for V and 7 bases for J; bases not matched to a gene: 15. Germline CDR1 reads MNHEY; CDR2 reads SVGAGI. CDR3 DNA sequence: TGTGCCAGCCTCTCCCCGGGACAGGGTGGTCGGGAGCAGTACTTC. Translated: CASLSPGQGGREQYF.

The chain links TRBV24-1 to TRBJ1-1; D not certain. This CDR3 comprises 12 residues. CDR1 KGHDR and CDR2 SFDVKD come from the germline V gene. V lost 10 bases to trimming and J lost 1 base, with 9 bases between them. Here the CDR3 reads CATSGENTEAFF. CDR3 DNA: TGTGCCACAAGCGGGGAGAACACTGAAGCTTTCTTT.

The chain joins TRBV11-2 to TRBJ2-3, with TRBD2 matching 10 bases. In germline, CDR1 is SGHAT, CDR2 FQNNGV. CDR3 length equals 15 residues. Losses at the gene ends were 6 bases for V and 5 bases for J; bases not matched to a gene: 8. The CDR3 sequence: CASRSSSGREDTQYF. The CDR3 DNA follows: TGTGCCAGCAGGTCTTCTAGCGGGAGAGAAGATACGCAGTATTTT.

The chain carries TRBV2 and TRBJ1-5; TRBD1 might be the D (5 bases). The germline V gene has CDR1 SNHLY and CDR2 FYNNEI. The CDR3 contains 16 residues. Deletions cut 3 bases from V and 0 bases from J, with 12 bases between. The CDR3 nucleotides read TGTGCCAGCAGTGAGCCAGGGTCCTATAGCAATCAGCCCCAGCATTTT. This codes for CASSEPGSYSNQPQHF.

This chain's CDR3 is CASRMGLAVFGNEQFF. As DNA, the CDR3 is TGTGCCAGCAGAATGGGACTAGCGGTTTTCGGGAATGAGCAGTTCTTC. V usage is TRBV28 and J usage is TRBJ2-1, with 11 bases identical to TRBD2. V gave up 6 bases and J gave up 7 bases; unmatched junction bases: 11. Germline V gene lookup returns CDR1 MDHEN and CDR2 SYDVKM. This CDR3 contains 16 residues.

V usage is TRBV7-8 and J usage is TRBJ2-1; TRBD1 matches at 8 bases. Germline trimming cut 7 bases from V and 8 bases from J; bases unmatched to any gene: 13. The germline V gene has CDR1 SGHVS and CDR2 FQNEAQ. The CDR3 has 15 amino acids. The CDR3 DNA sequence: TGTGCCAGCAACAGGGGGGCTAGGAGCTTAGATGAGCAGTTCTTC. Protein sequence: CASNRGARSLDEQFF.

The rearrangement uses TRBV7-7 and TRBJ2-2, with a weak D call TRBD2 (5 bases). The V gene lost 1 base and the J gene lost 7 bases, with 13 bases spanning the gap. The germline V gene has CDR1 SSHAT and CDR2 FNYEAQ (reference sequence). The CDR3 runs to 15 residues. The CDR3 sequence: CASSLESGIGGELFF. Written as DNA, the CDR3 is TGTGCCAGCAGCTTAGAGAGCGGAATTGGCGGGGAGCTGTTTTTT.

The gene calls are TRBV9 and TRBJ1-3; tentative D call: TRBD1 (5 bases). The V gene lost 4 bases and the J gene lost 0 bases, with 14 bases spanning the gap. This CDR3 has 16 residues. Germline lookup yields CDR1 SGDLS and CDR2 YYNGEE. Written as DNA, the CDR3 is TGTGCCAGCAGCCCCCGACAGACACTCTCTGGAAACACCATATATTTT. It specifies CASSPRQTLSGNTIYF.

The rearrangement joins TRBV4-2 to TRBJ1-1, with D uncertain. Looked up from germline, CDR1 is LGHNA and CDR2 is YNFKEQ. There are 15 residues in the CDR3. V lost 4 bases and J 1 base, leaving 13 bases between the germline ends. The CDR3 here is CASSPSTGGNTEAFF. In DNA, the CDR3 is TGTGCCAGCAGCCCCTCAACCGGCGGGAACACTGAAGCTTTCTTT.

The chain links TRBV15 to TRBJ1-1; 8 nucleotides match TRBD1. Trimming took 8 bases from V and 0 from J; bases not matched to a gene: 5. The CDR3 consists of 14 residues. Germline lookup yields CDR1 LNHNV and CDR2 YYDKDF (reference sequence). CDR3: CATATGDLNTEAFF. Written as DNA, the CDR3 is TGTGCCACCGCGACAGGGGATTTGAACACTGAAGCTTTCTTT.

The rearrangement joins TRBV7-9 to TRBJ2-1, with D uncertain. This CDR3 is built from 11 residues. V lost 4 bases, J lost 6 bases, and 4 bases lay in between. Germline CDR1 is SEHNR and CDR2 is FQNEAQ (reference sequence). The CDR3 DNA is TGTGCCAGCAGCTCCGGCAATGAGCAGTTCTTC. Amino acid sequence: CASSSGNEQFF.

The J gene is TRBJ1-1, the V gene TRBV5-1, with TRBD1 matching over 7 bases. The V segment lost 1 base and the J segment 0 bases; nucleotides outside the gene matches: 15. The CDR3 has 19 amino acids. The germline V gene has CDR1 SGHRS and CDR2 YFSETQ. CDR3 amino acids: CASSLSVWGQSLVNTEAFF. The DNA for the CDR3 is TGCGCCAGCAGCTTGTCCGTTTGGGGACAGAGCTTGGTGAACACTGAAGCTTTCTTT.

This chain uses TRBV2 with TRBJ2-2; 10 positions match TRBD1. The CDR3 has 15 residues. V lost 8 bases to trimming and J lost 4 bases; unmatched junction nucleotides: 7. CDR1 is SNHLY and CDR2 is FYNNEI in the germline V gene. The CDR3, as DNA: TGTGCCAGCGTCAGACAGGGGGCGTCCACCGGGGAGCTGTTTTTT. Protein: CASVRQGASTGELFF.

The gene calls are TRBV19 and TRBJ2-7, with 7 positions matching TRBD1. After removal of 9 bases from V and 5 bases from J, the junction contained 13 bases not matched to a gene. The CDR3 runs 14 residues. CDR1 is LNHDA, CDR2 SQIVND, per germline (reference sequence). CDR3 in amino acids: CASSAPGQGDEQYF. The CDR3 DNA follows: TGTGCCAGCTCGGCCCCGGGGCAGGGGGACGAGCAGTACTTC.